Listed below are T cell receptor beta chains from one sample, sequenced in a study of cytomegalovirus exposure and HLA in healthy donors. The data were produced by immunoSEQ multiplex PCR, yet TCRdb's version contains in-frame clones alone and is incomplete. Of 250,000 to 350,000 clones listed, around 86% are singletons. The sample taken for sequencing was PBMCs. The receptor source for this set is a man aged 35 to 55 in good health and CMV-seropositive. The CDR3 runs from the conserved cysteine through the conserved F or W. D genes are given only for firm matches. Clone size is not always given. Where it is, it says once, few, many or a class for expanded clones.

D gene: -; clone size: -; J gene: TRBJ2-4; V gene: TRBV19; CDR3 protein: CASSRDIQYF; CDR3 DNA: TGTGCCAGTAGTCGGGACATTCAGTACTTC
D gene: -; clone size: -; J gene: TRBJ1-2; V gene: TRBV5-1; CDR3 protein: CASSLAGTGGGYTF; CDR3 DNA: TGCGCCAGCAGCTTGGCCGGCACCGGAGGGGGCTACACCTTC
D gene: TRBD2; clone size: few; J gene: TRBJ2-2; V gene: TRBV7-6; CDR3 protein: CASSLGGSYSGELFF; CDR3 DNA: TGTGCCAGCAGCTTGGGCGGGAGTTATTCAGGGGAGCTGTTTTTT
D gene: -; clone size: few; J gene: TRBJ1-2; V gene: TRBV29-1; CDR3 protein: CSVETGVYGYTF; CDR3 DNA: TGCAGCGTTGAAACAGGAGTCTATGGCTACACCTTC
D gene: TRBD2; clone size: once; J gene: TRBJ2-1; V gene: TRBV6-6; CDR3 protein: CASSKGLAGGIEQFF; CDR3 DNA: TGTGCCAGCAGTAAGGGACTAGCGGGAGGTATTGAGCAGTTCTTC
D gene: -; clone size: -; J gene: TRBJ2-7; V gene: TRBV9; CDR3 protein: CASSPGGPYEQYF; CDR3 DNA: TGTGCCAGCAGCCCCGGGGGGCCCTACGAGCAGTACTTC
D gene: -; clone size: -; J gene: TRBJ1-2; V gene: TRBV5-1; CDR3 protein: CASSLDPSYSYTF; CDR3 DNA: TGCGCCAGCAGCTTGGACCCCTCCTATAGCTACACCTTC
D gene: -; clone size: -; J gene: TRBJ2-7; V gene: TRBV7-9; CDR3 protein: CASSNPTGFYEQYF; CDR3 DNA: TGTGCCAGCAGCAACCCCACAGGATTCTACGAGCAGTACTTC
D gene: -; clone size: -; J gene: TRBJ2-2; V gene: TRBV27; CDR3 protein: CASSLSIGLNTGELFF; CDR3 DNA: TGTGCCAGCAGTTTATCAATAGGACTGAACACCGGGGAGCTGTTTTTT
D gene: -; clone size: -; J gene: TRBJ1-5; V gene: TRBV2; CDR3 protein: CASSELSEGNQPQHF; CDR3 DNA: TGTGCCAGCAGTGAGCTCAGCGAAGGCAATCAGCCCCAGCATTTT
D gene: TRBD2; clone size: -; J gene: TRBJ2-7; V gene: TRBV18; CDR3 protein: CASSPTGTSPYEQYF; CDR3 DNA: TGTGCCAGCTCACCAACCGGGACTAGTCCCTACGAGCAGTACTTC
D gene: -; clone size: once; J gene: TRBJ2-1; V gene: TRBV6-6; CDR3 protein: CASSYLGSYNEQFF; CDR3 DNA: TGTGCCAGCAGTTACCTCGGGTCCTACAATGAGCAGTTCTTC
D gene: -; clone size: once; J gene: TRBJ2-7; V gene: TRBV5-3; CDR3 protein: CARSFHPGVEGYEQYF; CDR3 DNA: TGTGCCAGAAGCTTTCACCCAGGGGTCGAGGGGTACGAGCAGTACTTC
D gene: -; clone size: -; J gene: TRBJ2-5; V gene: TRBV10-3; CDR3 protein: CAISERKSETQYF; CDR3 DNA: TGTGCCATCAGTGAGCGTAAATCAGAGACCCAGTACTTC
D gene: -; clone size: -; J gene: TRBJ2-5; V gene: TRBV19; CDR3 protein: CASSGQRGETQYF; CDR3 DNA: TGTGCCAGTAGCGGACAGAGAGGAGAGACCCAGTACTTC